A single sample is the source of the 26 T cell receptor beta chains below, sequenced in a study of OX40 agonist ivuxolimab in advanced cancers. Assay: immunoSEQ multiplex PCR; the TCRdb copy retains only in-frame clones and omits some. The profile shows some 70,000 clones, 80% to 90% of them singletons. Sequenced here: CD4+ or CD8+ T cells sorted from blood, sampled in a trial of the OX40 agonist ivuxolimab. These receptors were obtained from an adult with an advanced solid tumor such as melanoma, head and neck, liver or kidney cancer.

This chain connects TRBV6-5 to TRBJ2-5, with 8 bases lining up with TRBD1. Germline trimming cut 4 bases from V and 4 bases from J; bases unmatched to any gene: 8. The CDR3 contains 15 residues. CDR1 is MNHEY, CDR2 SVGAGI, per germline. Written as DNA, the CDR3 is TGTGCCAGCAGTTCCTACCCGGGACAGGTAGAGACCCAGTACTTC. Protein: CASSSYPGQVETQYF.

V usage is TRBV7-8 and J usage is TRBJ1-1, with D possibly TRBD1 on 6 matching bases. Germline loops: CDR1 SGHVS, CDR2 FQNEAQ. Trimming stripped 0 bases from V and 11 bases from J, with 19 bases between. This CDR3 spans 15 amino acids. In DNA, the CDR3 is TGTGCCAGCAGCTTAGCGGGCTTAACAGGGACCGGGGCTTTCTTT. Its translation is CASSLAGLTGTGAFF. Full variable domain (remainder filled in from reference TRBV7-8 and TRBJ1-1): GAGVSQSPRYKVAKRGQDVALRCDPISGHVSLFWYQQALGQGPEFLTYFQNEAQLDKSGLPSDRFFAERPEGSVSTLKIQRTQQEDSAVYLCASSLAGLTGTGAFFGQGTRLTVV.

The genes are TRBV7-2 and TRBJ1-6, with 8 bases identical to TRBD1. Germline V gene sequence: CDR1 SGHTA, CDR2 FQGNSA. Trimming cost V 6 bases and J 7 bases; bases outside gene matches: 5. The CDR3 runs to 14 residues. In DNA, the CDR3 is TGTGCCAGCAGTCGAGACAGGGGAAATTCACCCCTCCACTTT. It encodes CASSRDRGNSPLHF.

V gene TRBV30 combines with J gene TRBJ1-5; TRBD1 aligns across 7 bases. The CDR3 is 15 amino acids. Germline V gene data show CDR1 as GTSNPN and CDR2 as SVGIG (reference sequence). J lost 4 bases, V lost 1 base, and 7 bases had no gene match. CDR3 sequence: CAWSDRDRRNQPQHF. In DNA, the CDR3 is TGTGCCTGGAGTGACCGGGACAGACGGAATCAGCCCCAGCATTTT. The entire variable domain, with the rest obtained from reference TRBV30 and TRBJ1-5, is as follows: SQTIHQWPATLVQPVGSPLSLECTVEGTSNPNLYWYRQAAGRGLQLLFYSVGIGQISSEVPQNLSASRPQDRQFILSSKKLLLSDSGFYLCAWSDRDRRNQPQHFGDGTRLSIL.

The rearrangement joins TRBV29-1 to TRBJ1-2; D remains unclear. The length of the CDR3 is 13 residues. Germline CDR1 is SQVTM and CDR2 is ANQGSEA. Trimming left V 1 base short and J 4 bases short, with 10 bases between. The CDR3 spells CSVEAGSVYGYTF. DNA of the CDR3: TGCAGCGTTGAAGCGGGGAGTGTCTATGGCTACACCTTC. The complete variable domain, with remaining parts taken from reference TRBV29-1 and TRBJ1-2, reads SAVISQKPSRDICQRGTSLTIQCQVDSQVTMMFWYRQQPGQSLTLIATANQGSEATYESGFVIDKFPISRPNLTFSTLTVSNMSPEDSSIYLCSVEAGSVYGYTFGSGTRLTVV.

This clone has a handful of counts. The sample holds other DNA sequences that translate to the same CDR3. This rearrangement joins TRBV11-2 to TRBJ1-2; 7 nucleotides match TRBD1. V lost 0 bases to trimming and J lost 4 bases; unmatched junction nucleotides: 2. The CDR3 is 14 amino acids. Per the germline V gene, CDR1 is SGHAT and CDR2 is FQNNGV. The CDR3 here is CASSLEPGGYGYTF. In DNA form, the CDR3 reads TGTGCCAGCAGCTTAGAGCCAGGGGGCTATGGCTACACCTTC.

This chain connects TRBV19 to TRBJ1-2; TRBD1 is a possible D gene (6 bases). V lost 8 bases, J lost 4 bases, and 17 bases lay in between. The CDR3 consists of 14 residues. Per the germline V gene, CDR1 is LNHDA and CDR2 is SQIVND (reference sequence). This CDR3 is CASGRGGDGYGYTF. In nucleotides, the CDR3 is TGTGCCAGTGGCAGAGGGGGGGACGGCTATGGCTACACCTTC.

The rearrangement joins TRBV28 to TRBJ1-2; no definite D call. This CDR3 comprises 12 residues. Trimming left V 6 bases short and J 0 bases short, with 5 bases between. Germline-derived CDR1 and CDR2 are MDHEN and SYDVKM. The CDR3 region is CASSTTNYGYTF. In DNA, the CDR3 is TGTGCCAGCAGCACAACTAACTATGGCTACACCTTC.

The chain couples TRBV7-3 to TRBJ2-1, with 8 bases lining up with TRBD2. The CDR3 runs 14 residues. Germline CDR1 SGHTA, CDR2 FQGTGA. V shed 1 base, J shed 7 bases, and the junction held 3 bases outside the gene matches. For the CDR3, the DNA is TGTGCCAGCAGCTTAATGGTAGCGGGGAATGAGCAGTTCTTC. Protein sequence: CASSLMVAGNEQFF.

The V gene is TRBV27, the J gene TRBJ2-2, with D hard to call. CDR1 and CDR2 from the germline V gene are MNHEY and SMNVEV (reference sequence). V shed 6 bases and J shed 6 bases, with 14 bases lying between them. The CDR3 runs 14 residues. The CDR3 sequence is CASSLIATPGELFF. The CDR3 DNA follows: TGTGCCAGCAGCTTGATTGCAACCCCCGGGGAGCTGTTTTTT.

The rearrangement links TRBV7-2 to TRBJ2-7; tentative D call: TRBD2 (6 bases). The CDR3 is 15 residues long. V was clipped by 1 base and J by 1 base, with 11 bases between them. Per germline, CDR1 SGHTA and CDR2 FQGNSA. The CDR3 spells CASSLVASESYEQYF. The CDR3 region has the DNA TGTGCCAGCAGCTTAGTGGCTAGCGAGTCCTACGAGCAGTACTTC.

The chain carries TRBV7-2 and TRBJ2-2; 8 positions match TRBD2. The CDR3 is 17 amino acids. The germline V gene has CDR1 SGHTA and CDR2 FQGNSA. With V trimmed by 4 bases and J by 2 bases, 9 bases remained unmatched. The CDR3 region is CASSSWTSSPNTGELFF. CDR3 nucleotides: TGTGCCAGCAGCTCTTGGACTAGCTCCCCTAACACCGGGGAGCTGTTTTTT.

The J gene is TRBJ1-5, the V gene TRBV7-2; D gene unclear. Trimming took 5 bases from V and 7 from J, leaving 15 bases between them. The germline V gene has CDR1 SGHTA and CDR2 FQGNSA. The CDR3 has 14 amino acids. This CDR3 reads CASSPGRVGQPQHF. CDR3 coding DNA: TGTGCCAGCAGCCCGGGGAGGGTAGGACAGCCCCAGCATTTT.

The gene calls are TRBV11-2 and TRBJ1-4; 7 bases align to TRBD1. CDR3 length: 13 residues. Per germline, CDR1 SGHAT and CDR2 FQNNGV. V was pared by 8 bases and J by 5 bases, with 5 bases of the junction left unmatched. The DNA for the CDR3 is TGTGCCAGCTCCAGGGGGGAGAATGAAAAACTGTTTTTT. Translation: CASSRGENEKLFF. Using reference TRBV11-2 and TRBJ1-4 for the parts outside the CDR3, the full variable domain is EAGVAQSPRYKIIEKRQSVAFWCNPISGHATLYWYQQILGQGPKLLIQFQNNGVVDDSQLPKDRFSAERLKGVDSTLKIQPAKLEDSAVYLCASSRGENEKLFFGSGTQLSVL.

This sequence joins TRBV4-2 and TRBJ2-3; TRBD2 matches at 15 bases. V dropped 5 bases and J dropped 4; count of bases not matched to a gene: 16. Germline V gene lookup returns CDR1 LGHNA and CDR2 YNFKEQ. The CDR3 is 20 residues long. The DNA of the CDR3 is TGTGCCAGCAGCAAACCCCGGACTAGCGGGGGGGCAGGTACGTCAGATACGCAGTATTTT. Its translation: CASSKPRTSGGAGTSDTQYF.

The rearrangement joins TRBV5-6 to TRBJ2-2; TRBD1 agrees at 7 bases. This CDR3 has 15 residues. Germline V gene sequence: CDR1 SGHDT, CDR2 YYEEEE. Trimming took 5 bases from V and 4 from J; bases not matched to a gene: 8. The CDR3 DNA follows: TGTGCCAGCAGGCGGAGCCGACAGGGCACCGGGGAGCTGTTTTTT. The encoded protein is CASRRSRQGTGELFF.

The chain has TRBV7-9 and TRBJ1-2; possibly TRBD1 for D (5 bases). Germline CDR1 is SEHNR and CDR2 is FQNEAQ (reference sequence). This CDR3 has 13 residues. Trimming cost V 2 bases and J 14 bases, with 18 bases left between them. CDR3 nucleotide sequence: TGTGCCAGCAGCTTACTCCAGGGAACTTCGAGGACCTTC. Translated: CASSLLQGTSRTF.

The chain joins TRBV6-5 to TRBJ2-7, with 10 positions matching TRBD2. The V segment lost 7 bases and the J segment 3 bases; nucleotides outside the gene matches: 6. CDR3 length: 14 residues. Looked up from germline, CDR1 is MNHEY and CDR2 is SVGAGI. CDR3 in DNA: TGTGCCAGCACCCTAGCGGGAGCGGTCTACGAGCAGTACTTC. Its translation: CASTLAGAVYEQYF.

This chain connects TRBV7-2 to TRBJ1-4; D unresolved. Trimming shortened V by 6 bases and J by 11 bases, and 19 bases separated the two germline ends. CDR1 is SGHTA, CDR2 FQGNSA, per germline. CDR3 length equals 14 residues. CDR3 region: CASSSGSLNGKLFF. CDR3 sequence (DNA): TGTGCCAGCAGTTCCGGGTCCCTAAACGGGAAACTGTTTTTT.

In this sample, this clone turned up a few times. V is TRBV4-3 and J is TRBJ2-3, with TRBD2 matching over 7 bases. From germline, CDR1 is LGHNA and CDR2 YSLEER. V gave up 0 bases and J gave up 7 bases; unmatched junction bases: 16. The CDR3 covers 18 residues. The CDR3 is CASSQDRDGLGLRNTQYF. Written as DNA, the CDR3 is TGCGCCAGCAGCCAAGATCGTGACGGACTAGGCCTCAGAAATACGCAGTATTTT.

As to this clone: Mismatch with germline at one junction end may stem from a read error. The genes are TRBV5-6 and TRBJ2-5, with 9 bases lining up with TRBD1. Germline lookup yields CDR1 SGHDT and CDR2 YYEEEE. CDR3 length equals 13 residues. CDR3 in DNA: TGTGCCAGCAGCTTACGGACAGGGGAGATCCAGTACTTC. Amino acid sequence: CASSLRTGEIQYF.

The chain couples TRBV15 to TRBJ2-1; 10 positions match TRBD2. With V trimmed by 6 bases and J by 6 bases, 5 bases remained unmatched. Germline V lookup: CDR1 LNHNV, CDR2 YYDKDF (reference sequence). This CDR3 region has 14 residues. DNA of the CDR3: TGTGCCACCAGGCCTAGCGGGAGCGTCAATGAGCAGTTCTTC. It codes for CATRPSGSVNEQFF.

The CDR3 bases are TGTGCCAGCAGCTCCGGACTAGCGGGGGGCAGCGGAGATACGCAGTATTTT. Amino acids: CASSSGLAGGSGDTQYF. V is TRBV7-9 and J is TRBJ2-3; TRBD2 agrees at 14 bases. CDR3 length: 17 amino acids. The J segment lost 5 bases and the V segment lost 4 bases, leaving 8 bases of the junction unmatched. CDR1 is SEHNR and CDR2 is FQNEAQ in the germline V gene (reference sequence).

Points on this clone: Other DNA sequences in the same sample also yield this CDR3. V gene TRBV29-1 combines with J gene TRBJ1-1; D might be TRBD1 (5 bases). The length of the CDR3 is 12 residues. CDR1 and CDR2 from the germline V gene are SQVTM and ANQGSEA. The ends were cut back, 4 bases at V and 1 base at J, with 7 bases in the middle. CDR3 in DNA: TGCAGCGTTGTGCAGGGGAACACTGAAGCTTTCTTT. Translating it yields CSVVQGNTEAFF.

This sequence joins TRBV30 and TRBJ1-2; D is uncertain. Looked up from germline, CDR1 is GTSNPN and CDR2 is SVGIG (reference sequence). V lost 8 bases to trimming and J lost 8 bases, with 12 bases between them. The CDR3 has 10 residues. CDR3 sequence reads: CAGGWTGYTF. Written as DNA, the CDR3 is TGTGCCGGTGGTTGGACGGGCTACACCTTC.

DNA of the CDR3: TGCAGCGTTGGAGGGGATTACAATGAGCAGTTCTTC. It is translated as CSVGGDYNEQFF. The chain has TRBV29-1 and TRBJ2-1; perhaps D is TRBD1 or TRBD2 (5 bases each). This CDR3 contains 12 residues. V lost 4 bases and J 4 bases, leaving 8 bases between the germline ends. Germline V CDR1 and CDR2: SQVTM, ANQGSEA.